Sequencing of this T cell receptor (beta chain) was carried out in a study of PD-1 blockade in classical Hodgkin lymphoma. A note on this clone: Its cognate antigen is unknown.

Whole-study results and caveats: Individuals who commenced nivolumab within less than 1 year of ASCT were excluded.

Time point reported: cycle 4 day 1 (C4D1), after 5 to 7 weeks of nivolumab. Each of the patients experienced relapse following autologous stem cell transplantation, and their brentuximab vedotin exposure differed. Trimming took 2 bases from V and 0 from J; bases not matched to a gene: 4. Germline V gene sequence: CDR1 SGDLS, CDR2 YYNGEE. This CDR3 region has 15 residues. Libraries were prepared by immunoSEQ multiplex PCR; TCRdb keeps only in-frame clonotypes and omits some of them. The table lists about 96,000 clones, roughly 91% of them singletons. The sample in question was peripheral blood mononuclear cells (PBMCs), obtained before the fourth cycle of nivolumab. V gene TRBV9 combines with J gene TRBJ1-1; TRBD1 matches at 7 bases. The clonotype originates from a human donor with classical Hodgkin lymphoma. The chain's CDR3 is CASSVHRGLNTEAFF. The DNA of the CDR3 is TGTGCCAGCAGCGTCCACAGGGGCCTGAACACTGAAGCTTTCTTT.